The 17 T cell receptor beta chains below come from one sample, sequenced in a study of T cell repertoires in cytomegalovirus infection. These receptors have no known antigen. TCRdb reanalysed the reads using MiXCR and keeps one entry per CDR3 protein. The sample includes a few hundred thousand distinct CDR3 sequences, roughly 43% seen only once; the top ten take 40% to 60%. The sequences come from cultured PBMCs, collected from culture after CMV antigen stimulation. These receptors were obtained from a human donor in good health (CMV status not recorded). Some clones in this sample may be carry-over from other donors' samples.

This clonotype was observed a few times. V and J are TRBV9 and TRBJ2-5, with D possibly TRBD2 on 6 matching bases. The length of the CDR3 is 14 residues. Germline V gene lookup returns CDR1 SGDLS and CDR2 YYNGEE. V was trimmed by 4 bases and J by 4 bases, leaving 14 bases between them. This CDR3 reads CASSSSHSGETQYF. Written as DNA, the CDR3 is TGTGCCAGCAGCTCATCACATAGCGGAGAGACCCAGTACTTC.

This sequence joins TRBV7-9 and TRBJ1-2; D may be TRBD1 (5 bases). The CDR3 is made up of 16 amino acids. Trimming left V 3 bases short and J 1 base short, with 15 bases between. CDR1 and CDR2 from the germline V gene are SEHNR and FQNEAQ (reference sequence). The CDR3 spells CASSLGEGWGNYGYTF. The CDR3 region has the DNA TGTGCCAGCAGCTTGGGGGAAGGATGGGGTAACTATGGCTACACCTTC. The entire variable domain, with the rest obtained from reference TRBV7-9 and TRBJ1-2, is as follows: DTGVSQNPRHKITKRGQNVTFRCDPISEHNRLYWYRQTLGQGPEFLTYFQNEAQLEKSRLLSDRFSAERPKGSFSTLEIQRTEQGDSAMYLCASSLGEGWGNYGYTFGSGTRLTVV.

CDR3 sequence reads: CASSPPYEQYF. CDR3 DNA: TGTGCCAGCAGTCCTCCCTACGAGCAGTACTTC. The chain carries TRBV28 and TRBJ2-7; D not certain. Germline V gene lookup returns CDR1 MDHEN and CDR2 SYDVKM. Trimming left V 5 bases short and J 2 bases short, with 4 bases between. The CDR3 is 11 amino acids.

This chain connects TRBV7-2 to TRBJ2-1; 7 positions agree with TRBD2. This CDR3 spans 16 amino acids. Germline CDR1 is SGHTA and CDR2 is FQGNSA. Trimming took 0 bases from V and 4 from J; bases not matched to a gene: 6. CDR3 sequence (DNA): TGTGCCAGCAGCTTAGCGGCAGCGGGGACTTACAATGAGCAGTTCTTC. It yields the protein CASSLAAAGTYNEQFF.

CDR3 in DNA: TGTGCCAGCAGCTTCCTAACAGGGTTCTCCTACGAGCAGTACTTC. This gives the protein CASSFLTGFSYEQYF. The chain couples TRBV11-2 to TRBJ2-7; possibly TRBD1 for D (6 bases). V lost 3 bases and J 0 bases, leaving 12 bases between the germline ends. This CDR3 comprises 15 residues. CDR1 is SGHAT and CDR2 is FQNNGV in the germline V gene.

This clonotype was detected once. CDR3 loop: CSASQGSYNEQFF. The CDR3 DNA reads as TGCAGTGCTAGCCAGGGCTCCTACAATGAGCAGTTCTTC. The gene calls are TRBV20-1 and TRBJ2-1, with a possible D match to TRBD1 (5 bases). V lost 3 bases and J 0 bases, leaving 6 bases between the germline ends. The CDR3 extends over 13 amino acids. CDR1 is DFQATT, CDR2 SNEGSKA, per germline (reference sequence).

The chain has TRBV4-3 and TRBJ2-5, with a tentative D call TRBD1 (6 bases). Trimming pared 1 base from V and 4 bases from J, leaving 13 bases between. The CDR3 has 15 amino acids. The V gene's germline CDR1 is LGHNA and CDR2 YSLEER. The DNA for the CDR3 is TGCGCCAGCAGCCAAGGAGGCAGGGGCGGAGAGACCCAGTACTTC. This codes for CASSQGGRGGETQYF.

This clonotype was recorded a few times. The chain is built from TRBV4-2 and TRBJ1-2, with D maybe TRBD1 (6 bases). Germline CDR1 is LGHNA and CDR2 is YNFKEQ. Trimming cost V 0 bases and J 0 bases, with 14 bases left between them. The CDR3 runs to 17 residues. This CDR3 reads CASSQDWGAYANYGYTF. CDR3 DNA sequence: TGTGCCAGCAGCCAAGACTGGGGGGCCTATGCTAACTATGGCTACACCTTC.

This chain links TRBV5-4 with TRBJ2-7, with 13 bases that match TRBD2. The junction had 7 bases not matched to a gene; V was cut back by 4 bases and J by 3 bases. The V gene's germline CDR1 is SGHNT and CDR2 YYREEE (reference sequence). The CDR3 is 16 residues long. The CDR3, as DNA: TGTGCCAGCAGCCGTGGGACTAGCGGGGACTTCTACGAGCAGTACTTC. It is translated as CASSRGTSGDFYEQYF.

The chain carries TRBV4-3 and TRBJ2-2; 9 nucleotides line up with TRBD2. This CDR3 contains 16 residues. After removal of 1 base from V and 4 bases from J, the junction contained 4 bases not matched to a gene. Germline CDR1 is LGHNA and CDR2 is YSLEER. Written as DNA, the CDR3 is TGCGCCAGCAGCCAAGGTAGCGGGAGTTTCACCGGGGAGCTGTTTTTT. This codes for CASSQGSGSFTGELFF.

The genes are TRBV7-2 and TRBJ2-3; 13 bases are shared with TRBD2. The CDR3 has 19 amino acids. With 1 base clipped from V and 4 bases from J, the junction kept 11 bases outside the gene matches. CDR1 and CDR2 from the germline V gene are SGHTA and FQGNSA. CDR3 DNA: TGTGCCAGCAGCTTAGGTTTACTAGCGGGGGGGTCTGGGGCAGATACGCAGTATTTT. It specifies CASSLGLLAGGSGADTQYF.

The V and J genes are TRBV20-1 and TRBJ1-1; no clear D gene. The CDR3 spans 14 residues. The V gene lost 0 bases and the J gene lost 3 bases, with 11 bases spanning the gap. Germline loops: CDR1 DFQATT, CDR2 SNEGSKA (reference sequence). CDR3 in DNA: TGCAGTGCTAGAGAAGCGGGGTCCTACACTGAAGCTTTCTTT. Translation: CSAREAGSYTEAFF.

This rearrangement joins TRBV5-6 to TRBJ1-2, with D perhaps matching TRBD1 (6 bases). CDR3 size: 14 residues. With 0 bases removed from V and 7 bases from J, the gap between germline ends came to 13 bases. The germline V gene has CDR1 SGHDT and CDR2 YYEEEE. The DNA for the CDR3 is TGTGCCAGCAGCTTGGTTGACAGGATGAGTGGCTACACCTTC. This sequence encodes CASSLVDRMSGYTF.

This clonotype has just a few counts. The CDR3 DNA reads as TGTGCCAGCAACCTAGGGATGTGGGGGGGCTCCTACAATGAGCAGTTCTTC. This translates into CASNLGMWGGSYNEQFF. This chain connects TRBV6-6 to TRBJ2-1; 7 nucleotides agree with TRBD2. V dropped 7 bases and J dropped 0; count of bases not matched to a gene: 12. Per the germline V gene, CDR1 is MNHNY and CDR2 is SVGAGI (reference sequence). The CDR3 length is 17 residues.

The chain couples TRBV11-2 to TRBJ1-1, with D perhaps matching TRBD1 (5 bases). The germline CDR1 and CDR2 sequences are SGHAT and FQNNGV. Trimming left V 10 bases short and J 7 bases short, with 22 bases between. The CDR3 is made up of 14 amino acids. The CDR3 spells CATSTAGKRGEAFF. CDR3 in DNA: TGTGCCACTTCCACGGCAGGGAAAAGGGGTGAAGCTTTCTTT.

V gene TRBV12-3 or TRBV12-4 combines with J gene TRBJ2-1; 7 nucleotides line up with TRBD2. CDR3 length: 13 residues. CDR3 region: CAAGDYPYNEQFF. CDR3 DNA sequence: TGTGCAGCCGGGGACTACCCCTACAATGAGCAGTTCTTC.

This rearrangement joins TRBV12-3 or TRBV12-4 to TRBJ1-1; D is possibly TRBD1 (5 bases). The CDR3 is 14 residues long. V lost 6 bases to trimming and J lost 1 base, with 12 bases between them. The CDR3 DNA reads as TGTGCCAGCAGGCCGACAGATGGGAACACTGAAGCTTTCTTT. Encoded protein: CASRPTDGNTEAFF.